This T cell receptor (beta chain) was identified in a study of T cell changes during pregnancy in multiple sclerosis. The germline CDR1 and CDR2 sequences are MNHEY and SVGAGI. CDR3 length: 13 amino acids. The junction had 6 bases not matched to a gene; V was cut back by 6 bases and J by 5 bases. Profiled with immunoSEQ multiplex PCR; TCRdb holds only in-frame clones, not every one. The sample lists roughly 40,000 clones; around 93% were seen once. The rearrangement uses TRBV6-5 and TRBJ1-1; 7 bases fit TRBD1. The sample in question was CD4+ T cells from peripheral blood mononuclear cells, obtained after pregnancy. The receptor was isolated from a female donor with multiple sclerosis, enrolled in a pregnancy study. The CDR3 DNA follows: TGTGCCAGCAGCCAGACAGGGAGGACTGAAGCTTTCTTT. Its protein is CASSQTGRTEAFF.